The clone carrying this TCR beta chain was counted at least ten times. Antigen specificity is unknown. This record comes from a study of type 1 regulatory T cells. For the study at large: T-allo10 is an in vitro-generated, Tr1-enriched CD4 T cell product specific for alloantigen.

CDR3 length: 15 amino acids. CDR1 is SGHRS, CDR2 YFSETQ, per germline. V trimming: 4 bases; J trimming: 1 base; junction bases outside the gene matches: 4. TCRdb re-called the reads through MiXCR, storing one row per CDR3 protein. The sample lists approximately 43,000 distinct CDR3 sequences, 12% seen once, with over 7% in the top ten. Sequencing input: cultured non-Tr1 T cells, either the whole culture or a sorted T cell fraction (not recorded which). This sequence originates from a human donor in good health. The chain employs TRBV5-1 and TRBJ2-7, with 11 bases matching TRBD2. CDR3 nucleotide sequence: TGCGCCAGCAGCCTTACTAGCGGGAGTTCCTACGAGCAGTACTTC. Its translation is CASSLTSGSSYEQYF.